The clone carrying this TCR beta chain was detected only a few times. This entry belongs to a study of spatial heterogeneity in lung cancer. In germline, CDR1 is SGHVS, CDR2 FNYEAQ. The trim removed 7 bases at V and 7 bases at J, leaving 15 bases unmatched. The CDR3 consists of 15 residues. Documented time point: blood at routine non-recurrence follow-up after resection. Whole RNA from tumor, nontumor lung or frozen PBMC was sequenced unsorted. TCRdb used MiXCR to reprocess the 5' RACE reads, holding one entry per CDR3 protein. Among about 94,000 distinct CDR3 sequences listed, 15% to 20% were seen once.

The genes are TRBV7-6 and TRBJ2-7; 8 bases match TRBD2. The sequence came from a male donor with early-stage non-small cell lung cancer. The sample here was PBMCs, taken at follow-up. The DNA of the CDR3 is TGTGCCAGCACCGAATCGGGAGGGGGAAACGGGGAGCAGTACTTC. Translated: CASTESGGGNGEQYF.